This T cell receptor (beta chain) was obtained from a study of metastatic and nonmetastatic thyroid tumors (TCRdb year 2020). In the study overall: Repertoires were compared across peripheral blood and tumor or nodule tissue samples from malignant and benign thyroid patients. Results and caveats for the whole study, not just this receptor: In both blood and tumor samples, TCR beta diversity was reported to be significantly higher in malignant tumors than in benign nodules.

Receptor amplification or capture employed PCR. Data came from an Illumina HiSeq 4000. High-throughput sequencing was used to profile the TCR beta-chain CDR3 region of each patient. The authors' pipeline ran thus. CDR3 differences across clinicopathological groups were used to build a classifier for discriminating distant-metastatic papillary thyroid cancer patients. Repertoire diversity was assessed with the Shannon index, and tumor-blood repertoire similarity with the Morisita-Horn index. TCRdb applied fastp at Q25 and MiXCR to the public reads, then kept only in-frame beta chains. These V and J calls are TCRdb output, not the study's own analysis. The sample table holds roughly 29,000 clones, of which less than 25% were seen once. Approximately 2.4% of the sample lies in the top ten. This clone was found many times. The target of this receptor is not known. Per-nucleotide qualities are absent, and no much larger clonotype sits a single base away.

No patient had received any treatment before thyroid surgery. The study retrospectively analysed patient clinical samples collected from about 2012 to 2018 using T-cell receptor beta sequencing. The sequencing sample was made of blood. This TCR came from a female donor with papillary thyroid cancer or a benign thyroid nodule (not recorded which). Some clones in this sample may be carry-over from other donors' samples.

The CDR3 amino acid sequence is: CASSLSADSNQPQHF. The sequenced DNA: TGTGCCAGCAGCTTATCGGCAGATAGTAATCAGCCCCAGCATTTT. The V and J genes are TRBV7-8 and TRBJ1-5, with no confident D gene call. V and J are truncated by 2 bases and 4 bases respectively, leaving an intervening sequence of 12 bases. The germline V gene encodes CDR1 SGHVS and CDR2 FQNEAQ. The CDR3 spans 15 residues, from the cysteine through the phenylalanine. Just CDR3 DNA is preserved here, 45 bases in frame from base 1.